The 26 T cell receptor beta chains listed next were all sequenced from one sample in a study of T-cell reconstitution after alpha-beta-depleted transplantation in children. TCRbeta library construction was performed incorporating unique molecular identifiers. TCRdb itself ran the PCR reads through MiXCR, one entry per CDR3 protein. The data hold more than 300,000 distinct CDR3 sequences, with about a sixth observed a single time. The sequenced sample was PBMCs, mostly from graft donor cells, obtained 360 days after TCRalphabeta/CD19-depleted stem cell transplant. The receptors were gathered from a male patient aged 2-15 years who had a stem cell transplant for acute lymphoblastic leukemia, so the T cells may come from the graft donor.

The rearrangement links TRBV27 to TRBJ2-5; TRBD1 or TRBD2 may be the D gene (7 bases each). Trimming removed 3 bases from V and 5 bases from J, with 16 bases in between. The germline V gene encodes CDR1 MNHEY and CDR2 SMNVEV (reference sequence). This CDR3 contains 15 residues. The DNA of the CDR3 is TGTGCCAGCAGTTTGGGCAGGGGGGGCGGCGAGACCCAGTACTTC. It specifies CASSLGRGGGETQYF.

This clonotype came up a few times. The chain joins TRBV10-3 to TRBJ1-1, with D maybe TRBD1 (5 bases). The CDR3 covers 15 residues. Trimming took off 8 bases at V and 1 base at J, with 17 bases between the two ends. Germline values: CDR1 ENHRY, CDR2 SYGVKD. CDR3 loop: CAIRPRGTGNTEAFF. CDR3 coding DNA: TGTGCCATCCGGCCTAGAGGGACGGGGAACACTGAAGCTTTCTTT.

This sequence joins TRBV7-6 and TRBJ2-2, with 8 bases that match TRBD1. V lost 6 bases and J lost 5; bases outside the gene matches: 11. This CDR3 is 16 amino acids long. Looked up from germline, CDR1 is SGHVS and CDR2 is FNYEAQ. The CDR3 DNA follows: TGTGCCAGCAGAAATTCAGGGGGCAGGTGGACCGGGGAGCTGTTTTTT. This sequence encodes CASRNSGGRWTGELFF.

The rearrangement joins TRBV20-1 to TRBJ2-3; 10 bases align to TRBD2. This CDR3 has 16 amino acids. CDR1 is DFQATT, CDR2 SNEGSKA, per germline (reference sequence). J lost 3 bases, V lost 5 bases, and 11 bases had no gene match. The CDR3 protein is CSAEDSGGPETDTQYF. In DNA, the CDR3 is TGCAGTGCTGAAGATAGCGGGGGGCCGGAAACAGATACGCAGTATTTT.

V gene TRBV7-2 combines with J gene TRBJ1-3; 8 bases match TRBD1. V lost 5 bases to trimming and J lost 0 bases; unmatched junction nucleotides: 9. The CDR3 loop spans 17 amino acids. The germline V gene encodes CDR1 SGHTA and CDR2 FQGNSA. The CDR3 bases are TGTGCCAGCAGCCGCTCAGGGGGCCGTCGCTCTGGAAACACCATATATTTT. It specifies CASSRSGGRRSGNTIYF. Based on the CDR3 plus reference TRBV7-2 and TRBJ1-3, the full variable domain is GAGVSQSPSNKVTEKGKDVELRCDPISGHTALYWYRQSLGQGLEFLIYFQGNSAPDKSGLPSDRFSAERTGGSVSTLTIQRTQQEDSAVYLCASSRSGGRRSGNTIYFGEGSWLTVV.

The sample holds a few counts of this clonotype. For the CDR3, the DNA is TGTGCCAGCAGTCCCGGGGGGAAGGTTCAAGAGACCCAGTACTTC. It is translated as CASSPGGKVQETQYF. V gene TRBV12-3 or TRBV12-4 combines with J gene TRBJ2-5, with 7 nucleotides matching TRBD2. This CDR3 comprises 15 residues. V was pared by 5 bases and J by 2 bases, with 8 bases of the junction left unmatched.

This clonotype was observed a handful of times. Here the CDR3 reads CASSLLPSKKDGHNEQFF. CDR3 coding DNA: TGCGCCAGCAGCCTCCTACCCTCAAAAAAGGACGGCCACAATGAGCAGTTCTTC. The chain has TRBV4-3 and TRBJ2-1, with D unresolved. Trimming shortened V by 4 bases and J by 5 bases, and 24 bases separated the two germline ends. The germline V gene has CDR1 LGHNA and CDR2 YSLEER. The CDR3 contains 18 residues.

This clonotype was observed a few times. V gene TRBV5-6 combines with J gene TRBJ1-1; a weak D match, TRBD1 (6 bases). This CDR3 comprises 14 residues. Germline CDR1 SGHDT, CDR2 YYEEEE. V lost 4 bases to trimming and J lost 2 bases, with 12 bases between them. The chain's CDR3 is CASSQGKSNTEAFF. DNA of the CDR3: TGTGCCAGCAGCCAGGGGAAGAGCAACACTGAAGCTTTCTTT.

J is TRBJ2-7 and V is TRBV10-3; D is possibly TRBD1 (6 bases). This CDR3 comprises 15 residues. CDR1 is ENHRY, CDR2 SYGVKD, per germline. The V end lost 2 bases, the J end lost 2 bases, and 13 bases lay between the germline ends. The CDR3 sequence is CAISESLGTPYEQYF. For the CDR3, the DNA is TGTGCCATCAGTGAGAGTCTCGGGACACCCTACGAGCAGTACTTC.

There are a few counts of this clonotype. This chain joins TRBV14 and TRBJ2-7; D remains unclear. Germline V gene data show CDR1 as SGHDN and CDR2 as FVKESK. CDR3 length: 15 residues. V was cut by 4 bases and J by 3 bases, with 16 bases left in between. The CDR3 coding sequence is TGTGCCAGCAGCCCTTGGGGTATGTTATTCTACGAGCAGTACTTC. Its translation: CASSPWGMLFYEQYF.

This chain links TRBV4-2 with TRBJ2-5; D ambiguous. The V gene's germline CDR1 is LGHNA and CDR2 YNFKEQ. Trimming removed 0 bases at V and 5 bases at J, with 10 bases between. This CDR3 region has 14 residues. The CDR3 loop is CASSQERVWETQYF. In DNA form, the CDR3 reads TGTGCCAGCAGCCAAGAAAGGGTGTGGGAGACCCAGTACTTC.

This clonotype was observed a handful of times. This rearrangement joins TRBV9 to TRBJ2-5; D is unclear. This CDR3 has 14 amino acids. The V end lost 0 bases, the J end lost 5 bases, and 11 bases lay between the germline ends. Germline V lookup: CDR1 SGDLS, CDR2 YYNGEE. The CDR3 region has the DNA TGTGCCAGCAGCGTAGGCGGCGTATCGGAGACCCAGTACTTC. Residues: CASSVGGVSETQYF.

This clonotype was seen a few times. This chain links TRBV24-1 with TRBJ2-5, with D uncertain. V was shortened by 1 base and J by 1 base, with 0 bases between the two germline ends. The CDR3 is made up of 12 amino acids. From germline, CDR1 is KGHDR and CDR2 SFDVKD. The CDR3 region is CATSDFQETQYF. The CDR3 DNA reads TGTGCCACCAGTGATTTCCAAGAGACCCAGTACTTC.

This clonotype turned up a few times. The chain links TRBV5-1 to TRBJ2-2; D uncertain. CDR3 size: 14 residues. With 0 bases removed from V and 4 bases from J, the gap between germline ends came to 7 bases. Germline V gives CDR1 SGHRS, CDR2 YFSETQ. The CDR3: CASSLGLITGELFF. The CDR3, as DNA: TGCGCCAGCAGCTTGGGCCTGATCACCGGGGAGCTGTTTTTT. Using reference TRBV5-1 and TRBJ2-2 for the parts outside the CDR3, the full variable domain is KAGVTQTPRYLIKTRGQQVTLSCSPISGHRSVSWYQQTPGQGLQFLFEYFSETQRNKGNFPGRFSGRQFSNSRSEMNVSTLELGDSALYLCASSLGLITGELFFGEGSRLTVL.

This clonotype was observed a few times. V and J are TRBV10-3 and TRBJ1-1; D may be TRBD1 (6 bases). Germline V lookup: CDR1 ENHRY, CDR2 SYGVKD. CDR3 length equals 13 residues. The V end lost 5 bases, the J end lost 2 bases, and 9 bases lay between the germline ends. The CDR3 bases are TGTGCCATCAGTCGACAGGTTAACACTGAAGCTTTCTTT. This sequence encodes CAISRQVNTEAFF.

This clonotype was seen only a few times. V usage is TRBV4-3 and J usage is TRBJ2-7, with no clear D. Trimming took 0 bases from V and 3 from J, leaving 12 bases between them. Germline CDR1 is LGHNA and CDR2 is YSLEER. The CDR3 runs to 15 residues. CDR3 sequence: CASSQDRSIFYEQYF. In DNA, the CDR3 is TGCGCCAGCAGCCAAGATAGGTCGATTTTCTACGAGCAGTACTTC.

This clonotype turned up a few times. The CDR3 here is CASSLAVEQWDEQFF. CDR3 DNA: TGTGCCAGCAGCTTGGCCGTAGAGCAGTGGGATGAGCAGTTCTTC. This chain uses TRBV5-5 with TRBJ2-1; D is unclear. V lost 0 bases and J lost 8, with 15 bases in between. Germline CDR1 is SGHKS and CDR2 is YYEKEE (reference sequence). This CDR3 spans 15 amino acids. Looking up the rest from reference TRBV5-5 and TRBJ2-1 gives the full variable domain: DAGVTQSPTHLIKTRGQQVTLRCSPISGHKSVSWYQQVLGQGPQFIFQYYEKEERGRGNFPDRFSARQFPNYSSELNVNALLLGDSALYLCASSLAVEQWDEQFFGPGTRLTVL.

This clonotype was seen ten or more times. In DNA form, the CDR3 reads TGTGCCAGCCGGACAGGGACCAGCTACAATGAGCAGTTCTTC. Amino acids: CASRTGTSYNEQFF. The chain uses TRBV10-3 and TRBJ2-1; 8 bases match TRBD1. J was trimmed by 3 bases and V by 10 bases; bases with no gene match: 8. The CDR3 consists of 14 residues. Germline CDR1 reads ENHRY; CDR2 reads SYGVKD.

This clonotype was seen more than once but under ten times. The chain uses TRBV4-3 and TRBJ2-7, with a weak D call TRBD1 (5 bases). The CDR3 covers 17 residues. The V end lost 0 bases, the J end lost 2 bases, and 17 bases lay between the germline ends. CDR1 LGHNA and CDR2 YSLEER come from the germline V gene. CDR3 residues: CASSQEWLGAFTYEQYF. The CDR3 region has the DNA TGCGCCAGCAGCCAAGAGTGGCTAGGGGCCTTTACCTACGAGCAGTACTTC.

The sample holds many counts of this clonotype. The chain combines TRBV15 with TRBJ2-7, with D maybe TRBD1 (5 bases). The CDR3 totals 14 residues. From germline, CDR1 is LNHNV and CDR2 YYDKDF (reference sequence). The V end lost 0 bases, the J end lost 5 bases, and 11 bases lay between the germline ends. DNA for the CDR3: TGTGCCACCAGCAGAGATAGGGGCAGACACGAGCAGTACTTC. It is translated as CATSRDRGRHEQYF.

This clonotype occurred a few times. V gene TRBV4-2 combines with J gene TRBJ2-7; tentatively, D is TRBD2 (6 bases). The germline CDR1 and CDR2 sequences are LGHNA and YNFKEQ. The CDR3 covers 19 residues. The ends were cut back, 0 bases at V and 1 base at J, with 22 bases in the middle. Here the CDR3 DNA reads TGTGCCAGCAGCCAAGATGCGGCCCGAGAGGGACTTGTATCCTACGAGCAGTACTTC. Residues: CASSQDAAREGLVSYEQYF.

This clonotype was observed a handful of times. CDR3: CASRVSASEAFF. The CDR3 coding sequence is TGTGCCAGCAGAGTAAGTGCTTCTGAAGCTTTCTTT. This chain joins TRBV4-2 and TRBJ1-1; no clear D. V was trimmed by 6 bases and J by 6 bases, leaving 11 bases between them. The length of the CDR3 is 12 residues. Looked up from germline, CDR1 is LGHNA and CDR2 is YNFKEQ.

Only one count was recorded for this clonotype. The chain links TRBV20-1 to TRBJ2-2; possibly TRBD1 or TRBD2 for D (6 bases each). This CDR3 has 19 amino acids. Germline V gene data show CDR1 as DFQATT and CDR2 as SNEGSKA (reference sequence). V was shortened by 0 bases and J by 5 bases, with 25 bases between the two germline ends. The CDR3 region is CSARETWGRSGPGTGELFF. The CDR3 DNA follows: TGCAGTGCTAGAGAAACGTGGGGGCGTAGCGGACCAGGGACCGGGGAGCTGTTTTTT.

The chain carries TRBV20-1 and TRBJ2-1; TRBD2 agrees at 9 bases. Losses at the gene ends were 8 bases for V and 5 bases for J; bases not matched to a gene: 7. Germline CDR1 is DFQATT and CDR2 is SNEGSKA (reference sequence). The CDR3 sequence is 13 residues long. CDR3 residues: CSPGSGGNNEQFF. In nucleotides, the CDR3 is TGCAGTCCGGGTAGCGGGGGTAACAATGAGCAGTTCTTC.

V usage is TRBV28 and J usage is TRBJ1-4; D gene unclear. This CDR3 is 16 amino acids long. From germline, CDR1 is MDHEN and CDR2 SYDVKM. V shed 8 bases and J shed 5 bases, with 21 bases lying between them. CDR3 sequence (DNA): TGTGCCAGCTCCAACGTGGGCCCTAGGATCAATGAAAAACTGTTTTTT. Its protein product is CASSNVGPRINEKLFF.

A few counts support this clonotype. The CDR3 DNA is TGTGCCAGCAGCGCGGACAGGGAAGAGACCCAGTACTTC. It encodes CASSADREETQYF. The chain links TRBV4-2 to TRBJ2-5; 8 bases map to TRBD1. This CDR3 comprises 13 residues. V was clipped by 5 bases and J by 3 bases; unmatched bases: 2. Germline V gives CDR1 LGHNA, CDR2 YNFKEQ.